The 14 T cell receptor beta chains listed next were all sequenced from one sample in a study of T cell repertoires in cytomegalovirus infection. From the reads, TCRdb called clonotypes with MiXCR, one entry per CDR3 protein. The sample has some 590,000 distinct CDR3 sequences, 35% to 50% seen once; the top ten hold 40% to 60%. No antigen has been assigned to these receptors. The starting material was cultured PBMCs, obtained from culture after CMV antigen stimulation. The receptors shown here come from a human donor in good health (CMV status not recorded). Some clones in this sample may be carry-over from other donors' samples.

The rearrangement links TRBV7-8 to TRBJ2-7, with TRBD2 identical over 8 bases. This CDR3 has 15 residues. Germline loops: CDR1 SGHVS, CDR2 FQNEAQ. Trimming took 3 bases from V and 7 from J; bases not matched to a gene: 11. The CDR3 region has the DNA TGTGCCAGCAGCTTGACGGGAGGGCCCTCGGGGGAGCAGTACTTC. Amino acids: CASSLTGGPSGEQYF.

This chain uses TRBV6-5 with TRBJ1-1; D uncertain. The ends were cut back, 5 bases at V and 0 bases at J, with 13 bases in the middle. Germline CDR1 reads MNHEY; CDR2 reads SVGAGI. This CDR3 has 15 amino acids. In DNA form, the CDR3 reads TGTGCCAGCAGTGCCTACAGAACCATGAACACTGAAGCTTTCTTT. Amino acids: CASSAYRTMNTEAFF.

The rearrangement uses TRBV7-6 and TRBJ2-2; 11 nucleotides align to TRBD2. J was trimmed by 6 bases and V by 0 bases; bases with no gene match: 0. The CDR3 extends over 15 amino acids. The germline V gene encodes CDR1 SGHVS and CDR2 FNYEAQ. The CDR3 DNA reads TGTGCCAGCAGCTTAGCGACTAGCGGGGCCGGGGAGCTGTTTTTT. Amino acids: CASSLATSGAGELFF.

The genes are TRBV7-2 and TRBJ2-1, with 7 bases matching TRBD1. The ends lost 9 bases at V and 4 bases at J; junction bases unmatched: 3. Germline values: CDR1 SGHTA, CDR2 FQGNSA. The CDR3 consists of 12 residues. As DNA, the CDR3 is TGTGCCAGAGGGGACAGTTACAATGAGCAGTTCTTC. Amino acid sequence: CARGDSYNEQFF.

The chain recombines TRBV20-1 with TRBJ2-1; D remains ambiguous. Trimming removed 6 bases at V and 6 bases at J, with 6 bases between. This CDR3 comprises 10 residues. Germline V lookup: CDR1 DFQATT, CDR2 SNEGSKA (reference sequence). The CDR3: CSAAVNEQFF. Here the CDR3 DNA reads TGCAGTGCCGCGGTCAATGAGCAGTTCTTC.

This chain joins TRBV7-2 and TRBJ2-3, with 8 bases identical to TRBD2. The trim removed 3 bases at V and 5 bases at J, leaving 10 bases unmatched. The germline V gene has CDR1 SGHTA and CDR2 FQGNSA. The CDR3 consists of 16 residues. The chain's CDR3 is CASSLNARGAGDTQYF. Written as DNA, the CDR3 is TGTGCCAGCAGCTTGAATGCGCGGGGGGCAGGAGATACGCAGTATTTT.

V usage is TRBV7-3 and J usage is TRBJ1-5; D call uncertain. The CDR3 spans 18 residues. Germline V gene sequence: CDR1 SGHTA, CDR2 FQGTGA. Trimming left V 2 bases short and J 7 bases short, with 24 bases between. CDR3 loop: CASSLESSVHLIRQPQHF. CDR3 sequence (DNA): TGTGCCAGCAGCTTAGAAAGTAGTGTACACTTAATCCGGCAGCCCCAGCATTTT.

The chain joins TRBV7-2 to TRBJ2-3; perhaps TRBD2 as D (6 bases). With 2 bases removed from V and 0 bases from J, the gap between germline ends came to 12 bases. The CDR3 totals 16 residues. Germline V gene lookup returns CDR1 SGHTA and CDR2 FQGNSA. This CDR3 is CASSLLGGASTDTQYF. The CDR3 DNA reads TGTGCCAGCAGCTTACTTGGCGGGGCTAGCACAGATACGCAGTATTTT.

This clonotype was found a few times. J is TRBJ2-7 and V is TRBV7-9; D not certain. This CDR3 contains 13 residues. V was shortened by 5 bases and J by 6 bases, with 14 bases between the two germline ends. Germline V CDR1 and CDR2: SEHNR, FQNEAQ (reference sequence). Here the CDR3 reads CASSPNPISEQYF. CDR3 nucleotide sequence: TGTGCCAGCAGCCCCAATCCGATATCCGAGCAGTACTTC.

The genes are TRBV11-3 and TRBJ2-7, with 7 bases aligning to TRBD1. The CDR3 has 14 residues. Germline trimming cut 9 bases from V and 3 bases from J; bases unmatched to any gene: 11. Germline V gene data show CDR1 as SGHNT and CDR2 as YENEEA. This CDR3 reads CARNYGDRYYEQYF. The CDR3 nucleotides read TGTGCCAGAAACTACGGGGACAGATACTACGAGCAGTACTTC.

V usage is TRBV6-6 and J usage is TRBJ1-1, with unresolved D. Looked up from germline, CDR1 is MNHNY and CDR2 is SVGAGI (reference sequence). Trimming pared 5 bases from V and 6 bases from J, leaving 13 bases between. The CDR3 has 13 amino acids. CDR3 protein: CASSNTEAPEAFF. DNA for the CDR3: TGTGCCAGCAGTAATACGGAAGCCCCTGAAGCTTTCTTT.

V usage is TRBV5-4 and J usage is TRBJ2-5, with 11 bases fitting TRBD2. CDR3 length: 17 amino acids. Germline assignment: CDR1 SGHNT and CDR2 YYREEE (reference sequence). The V segment lost 4 bases and the J segment 2 bases; nucleotides outside the gene matches: 10. The CDR3 loop reads CASSKGLAGNPQETQYF. In nucleotides, the CDR3 is TGTGCCAGCAGCAAAGGACTAGCGGGCAACCCTCAAGAGACCCAGTACTTC.

This sequence joins TRBV3-1 and TRBJ1-1; TRBD1 might be the D (5 bases). V was shortened by 5 bases and J by 1 base, with 11 bases between the two germline ends. The germline gives CDR1 LGHDT, CDR2 YNNKEL (reference sequence). The length of the CDR3 is 14 residues. The CDR3 reads CASSSRDENTEAFF. The CDR3 coding sequence is TGTGCCAGCAGCTCCCGGGACGAGAACACTGAAGCTTTCTTT.

The chain uses TRBV10-3 and TRBJ2-5; the D is unclear. CDR1 is ENHRY and CDR2 is SYGVKD in the germline V gene. V was cut by 4 bases and J by 5 bases, with 11 bases left in between. CDR3 length: 13 amino acids. The CDR3 DNA follows: TGTGCCATCAGTGTAGGGCAGAGGGAGACCCAGTACTTC. Translated, it gives CAISVGQRETQYF.